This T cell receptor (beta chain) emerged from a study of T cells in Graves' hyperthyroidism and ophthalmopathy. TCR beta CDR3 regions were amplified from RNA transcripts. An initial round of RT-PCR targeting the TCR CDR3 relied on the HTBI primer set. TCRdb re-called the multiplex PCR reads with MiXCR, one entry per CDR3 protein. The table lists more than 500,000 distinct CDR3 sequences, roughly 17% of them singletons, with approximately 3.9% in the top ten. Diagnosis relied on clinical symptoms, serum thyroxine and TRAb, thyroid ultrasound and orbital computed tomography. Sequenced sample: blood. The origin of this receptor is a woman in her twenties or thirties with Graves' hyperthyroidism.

CDR3 in DNA: TGTGCCAGCAGCTCATCCCCGGGGCGAACCACAGATACGCAGTATTTT. Protein: CASSSSPGRTTDTQYF. V gene TRBV9 combines with J gene TRBJ2-3; D is perhaps TRBD1 or TRBD2 (5 bases each). V was clipped by 4 bases and J by 2 bases, with 17 bases between them. CDR1 and CDR2 from the germline V gene are SGDLS and YYNGEE. The CDR3 totals 16 residues.